The 13 T cell receptor beta chains listed next were all sequenced from one sample in a study of blood T cells in healthy people across ages (dated by TCRdb to the mid-2010s). The library relied on 5' RACE. Data came from an Illumina HiSeq 2500. A second roughly 6 to 11 cycle PCR used a sample-barcoded 5' primer and a J-beta primer mix. Using fastp at Q25 and MiXCR, TCRdb reprocessed the public reads and kept productive beta chains. Entries are consolidated by CDR3 protein sequence, retaining the most common genes and DNA. For this sample the table gives more than 650,000 distinct CDR3 sequences, of which roughly 25% were detected only once. The ten biggest clones cover around 3% of the sample. The data were also submitted as part of a second study, on T cells of mothers and their children.

Sequencing was carried out using blood. Receptors originate from a boy younger than 18 in good health.

The CDR3 bases are TGTGCCAGCAGTTTAGTAGCAGGGGCGCCCCTCCACGAGCAGTACTTC. Protein sequence: CASSLVAGAPLHEQYF. The rearrangement uses TRBV12-3 or TRBV12-4 and TRBJ2-7; a weak D match, TRBD1 (6 bases). The CDR3 is 16 residues long. Trimming cost V 1 base and J 5 bases, with 18 bases left between them.

This clonotype was detected a few times. The chain combines TRBV6-1 with TRBJ2-2; no clear D. Deletions cut 1 base from V and 6 bases from J, with 6 bases between. The CDR3 loop spans 13 amino acids. Per the germline V gene, CDR1 is MNHNS and CDR2 is SASEGT. The chain's CDR3 is CASSEVGAGELFF. CDR3 in DNA: TGTGCCAGCAGTGAAGTTGGGGCCGGGGAGCTGTTTTTT.

This clonotype was counted at least ten times. The chain recombines TRBV20-1 with TRBJ2-5; 9 nucleotides agree with TRBD2. This CDR3 spans 12 amino acids. J gave up 5 bases and V 6 bases, and 4 bases lay outside the gene matches. In germline, CDR1 is DFQATT, CDR2 SNEGSKA (reference sequence). The CDR3 nucleotides are TGCAGTGCCGCGGGAGGGGGGGAGACCCAGTACTTC. Translation: CSAAGGGETQYF.

The V and J genes are TRBV7-3 and TRBJ2-7; 13 bases match TRBD2. This CDR3 comprises 14 residues. Germline loops: CDR1 SGHTA, CDR2 FQGTGA. J gave up 7 bases and V 5 bases, and 5 bases lay outside the gene matches. The CDR3 DNA is TGTGCCAGCAGCCCAGGGACTAGCGGGGAGGAGCAGTACTTC. Encoded protein: CASSPGTSGEEQYF.

This clonotype was found many times. V usage is TRBV5-1 and J usage is TRBJ2-5, with 9 bases aligning to TRBD1. The CDR3 is 16 residues long. Germline V gives CDR1 SGHRS, CDR2 YFSETQ. With 0 bases clipped from V and 2 bases from J, the junction kept 5 bases outside the gene matches. CDR3: CASSLAGTGFQETQYF. For the CDR3, the DNA is TGCGCCAGCAGCTTGGCCGGGACAGGGTTTCAAGAGACCCAGTACTTC.

This clonotype has just a few counts. The chain employs TRBV20-1 and TRBJ2-1, with a tentative D call TRBD2 (6 bases). The CDR3 sequence is 13 residues long. Trimming pared 2 bases from V and 8 bases from J, leaving 13 bases between. Looked up from germline, CDR1 is DFQATT and CDR2 is SNEGSKA (reference sequence). The CDR3 coding sequence is TGCAGTGCTAGAAGGCTAGCGATCGATGAGCAGTTCTTC. Protein product: CSARRLAIDEQFF.

This clonotype was counted between two and nine times. An end of the junction does not agree with germline; a read error may underlie this. The chain uses TRBV7-9 and TRBJ1-4, with 7 bases aligning to TRBD1. Per the germline V gene, CDR1 is SEHNR and CDR2 is FQNEAQ (reference sequence). The CDR3 extends over 17 amino acids. The CDR3 DNA sequence: TGTGCCAGCAGCAAGGCCGGACAGGCCGCAACTAATGAAAAGCTGTTTTTT. This gives the protein CASSKAGQAATNEKLFF.

V is TRBV7-2 and J is TRBJ1-2; 9 bases fit TRBD1. V lost 8 bases to trimming and J lost 8 bases; unmatched junction nucleotides: 12. Germline CDR1 reads SGHTA; CDR2 reads FQGNSA. This CDR3 contains 14 residues. The CDR3 protein is CASGSGQGRDGYTF. Written as DNA, the CDR3 is TGTGCCAGCGGTTCTGGACAGGGGAGGGACGGCTACACCTTC.

The V call is TRBV20-1, the J call TRBJ1-4, with TRBD1 as a possible D gene (5 bases). This CDR3 comprises 14 residues. Looked up from germline, CDR1 is DFQATT and CDR2 is SNEGSKA (reference sequence). Trimming left V 6 bases short and J 4 bases short, with 15 bases between. CDR3 sequence reads: CSAPHQGVNEKLFF. CDR3 nucleotides: TGCAGTGCGCCCCACCAGGGAGTTAATGAAAAACTGTTTTTT.

This clonotype has more than one count but fewer than ten. The chain couples TRBV12-3 or TRBV12-4 to TRBJ2-5, with 10 bases that match TRBD2. This CDR3 is built from 15 residues. The J segment lost 4 bases and the V segment lost 5 bases, leaving 7 bases of the junction unmatched. CDR3 residues: CASSARGLASETQYF. The CDR3 DNA is TGTGCCAGCAGTGCGAGGGGACTAGCGTCAGAGACCCAGTACTTC.

The sample holds a few counts of this clonotype. This chain links TRBV19 with TRBJ1-6, with 7 nucleotides matching TRBD1. The germline CDR1 and CDR2 sequences are LNHDA and SQIVND (reference sequence). The V segment lost 5 bases and the J segment 7 bases; nucleotides outside the gene matches: 2. The CDR3 loop spans 13 amino acids. The CDR3 region is CASSAGQNSPLHF. The CDR3 bases are TGTGCCAGTAGTGCGGGACAGAATTCACCCCTCCACTTT.

V usage is TRBV20-1 and J usage is TRBJ2-3; 10 nucleotides line up with TRBD2. The germline V gene has CDR1 DFQATT and CDR2 SNEGSKA (reference sequence). J gave up 5 bases and V 3 bases, and 5 bases lay outside the gene matches. The CDR3 sequence is 14 residues long. CDR3: CSASWLAGEDTQYF. CDR3 nucleotide sequence: TGCAGTGCTAGTTGGCTAGCGGGAGAAGATACGCAGTATTTT.

This clonotype has more than one count but fewer than ten. This sequence joins TRBV15 and TRBJ2-3; no reliable D call. V was trimmed by 7 bases and J by 5 bases, leaving 4 bases between them. CDR3 size: 10 residues. Germline CDR1 reads LNHNV; CDR2 reads YYDKDF (reference sequence). CDR3 protein: CATTKDTQYF. CDR3 nucleotide sequence: TGTGCCACCACTAAAGATACGCAGTATTTT. Combining the CDR3 with reference TRBV15 and TRBJ2-3 gives the whole variable domain DAMVIQNPRYQVTQFGKPVTLSCSQTLNHNVMYWYQQKSSQAPKLLFHYYDKDFNNEADTPDNFQSRRPNTSFCFLDIRSPGLGDTAMYLCATTKDTQYFGPGTRLTVL.